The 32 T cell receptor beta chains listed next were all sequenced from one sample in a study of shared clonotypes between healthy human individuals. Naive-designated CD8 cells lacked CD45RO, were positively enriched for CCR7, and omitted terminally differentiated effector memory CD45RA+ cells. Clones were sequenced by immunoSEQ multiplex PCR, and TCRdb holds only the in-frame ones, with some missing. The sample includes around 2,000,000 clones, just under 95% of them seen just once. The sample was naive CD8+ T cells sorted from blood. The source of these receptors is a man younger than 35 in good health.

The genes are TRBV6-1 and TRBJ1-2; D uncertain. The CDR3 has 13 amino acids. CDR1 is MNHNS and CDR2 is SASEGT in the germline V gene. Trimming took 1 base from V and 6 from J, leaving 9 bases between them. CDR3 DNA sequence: TGTGCCAGCAGTGAAGTTAGTCTCCATGGCTACACCTTC. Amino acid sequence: CASSEVSLHGYTF.

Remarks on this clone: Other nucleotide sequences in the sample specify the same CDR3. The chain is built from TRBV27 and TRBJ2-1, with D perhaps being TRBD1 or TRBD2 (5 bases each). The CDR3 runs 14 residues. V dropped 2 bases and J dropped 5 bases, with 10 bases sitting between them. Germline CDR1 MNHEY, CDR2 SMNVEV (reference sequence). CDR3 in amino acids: CASSLRDGNNEQFF. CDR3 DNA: TGTGCCAGCAGTTTACGGGACGGGAACAATGAGCAGTTCTTC.

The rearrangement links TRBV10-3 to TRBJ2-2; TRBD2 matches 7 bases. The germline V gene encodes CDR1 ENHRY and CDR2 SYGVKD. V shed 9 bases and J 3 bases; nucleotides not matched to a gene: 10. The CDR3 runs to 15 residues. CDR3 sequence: CAIGPLADYTGELFF. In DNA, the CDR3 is TGTGCCATTGGTCCGCTAGCGGACTACACCGGGGAGCTGTTTTTT.

The CDR3 sequence: CASSLLASSYEQYF. Here the CDR3 DNA reads TGTGCCAGCAGTTTACTAGCGAGCTCCTACGAGCAGTACTTC. The chain links TRBV28 to TRBJ2-7, with TRBD2 as a possible D gene (6 bases). Between the trimmed V and J ends, which lost 2 bases and 0 bases, there was a span of 8 bases. The CDR3 is 14 residues long. CDR1 is MDHEN, CDR2 SYDVKM, per germline.

The CDR3 sequence is CASSSLATSTDTQYF. As DNA, the CDR3 is TGTGCCAGCAGCTCTCTAGCTACTAGCACAGATACGCAGTATTTT. The rearrangement links TRBV7-9 to TRBJ2-3, with D possibly being TRBD2 (5 bases). The CDR3 loop spans 15 amino acids. V lost 4 bases and J lost 0, with 11 bases in between. CDR1 SEHNR and CDR2 FQNEAQ come from the germline V gene (reference sequence).

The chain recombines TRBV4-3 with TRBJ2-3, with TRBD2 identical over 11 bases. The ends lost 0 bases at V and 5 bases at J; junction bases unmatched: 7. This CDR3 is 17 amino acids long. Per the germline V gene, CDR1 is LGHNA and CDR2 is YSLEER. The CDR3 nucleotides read TGCGCCAGCAGCCAAGATGGAATAGCGGGAGGGTTAGATACGCAGTATTTT. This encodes CASSQDGIAGGLDTQYF.

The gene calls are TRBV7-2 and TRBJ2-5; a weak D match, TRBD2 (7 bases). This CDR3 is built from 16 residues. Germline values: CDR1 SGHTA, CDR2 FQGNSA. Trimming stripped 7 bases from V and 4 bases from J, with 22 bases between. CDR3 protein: CASTEEGEGLGETQYF. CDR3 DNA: TGTGCCAGCACCGAAGAGGGGGAGGGCCTGGGAGAGACCCAGTACTTC. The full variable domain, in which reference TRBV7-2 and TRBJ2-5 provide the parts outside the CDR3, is GAGVSQSPSNKVTEKGKDVELRCDPISGHTALYWYRQSLGQGLEFLIYFQGNSAPDKSGLPSDRFSAERTGGSVSTLTIQRTQQEDSAVYLCASTEEGEGLGETQYFGPGTRLLVL.

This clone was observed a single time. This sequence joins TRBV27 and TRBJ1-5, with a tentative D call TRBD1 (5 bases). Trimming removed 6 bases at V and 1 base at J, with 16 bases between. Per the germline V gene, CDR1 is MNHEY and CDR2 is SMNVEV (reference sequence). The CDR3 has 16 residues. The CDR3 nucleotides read TGTGCCAGCAGGGTCGGGGCACAGTTAAGCAATCAGCCCCAGCATTTT. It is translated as CASRVGAQLSNQPQHF.

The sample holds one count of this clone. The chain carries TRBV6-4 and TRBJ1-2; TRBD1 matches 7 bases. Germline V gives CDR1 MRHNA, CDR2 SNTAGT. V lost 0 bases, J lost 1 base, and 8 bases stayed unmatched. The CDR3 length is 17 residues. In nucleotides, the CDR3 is TGTGCCAGCAGTGACTCGGACGGGACAGTCTTTAACTATGGCTACACCTTC. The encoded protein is CASSDSDGTVFNYGYTF.

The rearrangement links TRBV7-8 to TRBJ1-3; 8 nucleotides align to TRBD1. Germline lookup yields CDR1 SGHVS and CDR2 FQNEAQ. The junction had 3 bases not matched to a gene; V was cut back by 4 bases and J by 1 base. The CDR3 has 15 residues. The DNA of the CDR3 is TGTGCCAGCAGCTCCAGGGGGCTATCTGGAAACACCATATATTTT. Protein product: CASSSRGLSGNTIYF.

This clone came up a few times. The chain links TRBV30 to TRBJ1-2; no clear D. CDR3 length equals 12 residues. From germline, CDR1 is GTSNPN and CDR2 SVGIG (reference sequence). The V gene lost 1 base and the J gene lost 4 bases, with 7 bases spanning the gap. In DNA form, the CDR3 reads TGTGCCTGGAGTGAGGCCGTCTATGGCTACACCTTC. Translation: CAWSEAVYGYTF.

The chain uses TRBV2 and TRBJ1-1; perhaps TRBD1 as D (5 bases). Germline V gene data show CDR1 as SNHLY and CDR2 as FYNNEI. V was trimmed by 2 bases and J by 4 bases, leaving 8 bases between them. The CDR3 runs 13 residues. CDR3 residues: CASSESGGTEAFF. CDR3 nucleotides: TGTGCCAGCAGTGAAAGCGGGGGCACTGAAGCTTTCTTT.

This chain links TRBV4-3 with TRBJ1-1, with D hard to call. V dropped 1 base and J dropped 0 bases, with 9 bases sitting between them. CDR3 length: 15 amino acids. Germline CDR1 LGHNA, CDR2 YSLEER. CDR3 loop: CASSQGKGLNTEAFF. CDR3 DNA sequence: TGCGCCAGCAGCCAAGGGAAGGGATTGAACACTGAAGCTTTCTTT.

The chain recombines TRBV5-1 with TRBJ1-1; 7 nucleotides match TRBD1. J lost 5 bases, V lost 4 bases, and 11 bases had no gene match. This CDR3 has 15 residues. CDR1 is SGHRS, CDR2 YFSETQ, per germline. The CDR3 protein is CASSIRTGPGTEAFF. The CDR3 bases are TGCGCCAGCAGCATAAGGACAGGCCCGGGAACTGAAGCTTTCTTT. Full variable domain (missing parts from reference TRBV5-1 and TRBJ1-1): KAGVTQTPRYLIKTRGQQVTLSCSPISGHRSVSWYQQTPGQGLQFLFEYFSETQRNKGNFPGRFSGRQFSNSRSEMNVSTLELGDSALYLCASSIRTGPGTEAFFGQGTRLTVV.

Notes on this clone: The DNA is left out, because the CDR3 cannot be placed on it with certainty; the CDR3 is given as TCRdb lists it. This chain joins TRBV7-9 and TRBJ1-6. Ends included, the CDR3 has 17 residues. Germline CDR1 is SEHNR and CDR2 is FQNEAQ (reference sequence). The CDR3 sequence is CAIPGSNSPLHFPPLHF.

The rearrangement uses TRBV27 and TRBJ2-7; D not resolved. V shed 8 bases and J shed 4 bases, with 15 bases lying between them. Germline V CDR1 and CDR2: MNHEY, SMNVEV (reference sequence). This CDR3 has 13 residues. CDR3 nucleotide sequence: TGTGCCAGCTCCCCCCAAGCCGGGTACGAGCAGTACTTC. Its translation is CASSPQAGYEQYF.

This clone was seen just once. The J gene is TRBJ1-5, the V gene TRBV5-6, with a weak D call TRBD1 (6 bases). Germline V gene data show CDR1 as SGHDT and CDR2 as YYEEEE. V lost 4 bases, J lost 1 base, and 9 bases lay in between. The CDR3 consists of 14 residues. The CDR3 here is CASSTDRSNQPQHF. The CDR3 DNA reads TGTGCCAGCAGCACTGACAGGAGCAATCAGCCCCAGCATTTT.

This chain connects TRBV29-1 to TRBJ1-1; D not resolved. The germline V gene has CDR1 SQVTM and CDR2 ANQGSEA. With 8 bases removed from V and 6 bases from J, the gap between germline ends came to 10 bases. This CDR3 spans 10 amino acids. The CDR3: CSPHSAEAFF. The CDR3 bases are TGCAGCCCGCACTCCGCTGAAGCTTTCTTT.

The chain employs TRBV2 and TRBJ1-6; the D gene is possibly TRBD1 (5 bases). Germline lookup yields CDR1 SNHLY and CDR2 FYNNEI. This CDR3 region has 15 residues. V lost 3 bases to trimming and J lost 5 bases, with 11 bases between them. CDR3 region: CASSEWTPDNSPLHF. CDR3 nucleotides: TGTGCCAGCAGTGAGTGGACACCAGATAATTCACCCCTCCACTTT. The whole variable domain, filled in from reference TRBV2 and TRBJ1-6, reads EPEVTQTPSHQVTQMGQEVILRCVPISNHLYFYWYRQILGQKVEFLVSFYNNEISEKSEIFDDQFSVERPDGSNFTLKIRSTKLEDSAMYFCASSEWTPDNSPLHFGNGTRLTVT.

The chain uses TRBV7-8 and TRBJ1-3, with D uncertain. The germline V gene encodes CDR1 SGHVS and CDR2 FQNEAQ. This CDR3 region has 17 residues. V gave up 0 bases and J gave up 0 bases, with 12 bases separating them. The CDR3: CASSLAGEGYSGNTIYF. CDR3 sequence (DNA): TGTGCCAGCAGCTTAGCTGGAGAGGGCTACTCTGGAAACACCATATATTTT.

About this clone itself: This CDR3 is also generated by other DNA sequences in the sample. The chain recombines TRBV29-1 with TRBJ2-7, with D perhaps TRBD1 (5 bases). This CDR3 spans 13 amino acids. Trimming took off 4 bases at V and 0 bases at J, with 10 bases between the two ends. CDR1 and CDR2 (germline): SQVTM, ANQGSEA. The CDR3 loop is CSVGDSYSYEQYF. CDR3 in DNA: TGCAGCGTTGGAGACAGCTACTCCTACGAGCAGTACTTC.

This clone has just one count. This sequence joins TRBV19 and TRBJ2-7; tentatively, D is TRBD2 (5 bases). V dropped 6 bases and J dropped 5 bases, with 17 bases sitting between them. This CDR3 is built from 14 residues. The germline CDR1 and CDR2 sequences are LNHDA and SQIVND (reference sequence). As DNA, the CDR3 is TGTGCCAGTAGCGAAATTGGATTAGCGCACGAGCAGTACTTC. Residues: CASSEIGLAHEQYF.

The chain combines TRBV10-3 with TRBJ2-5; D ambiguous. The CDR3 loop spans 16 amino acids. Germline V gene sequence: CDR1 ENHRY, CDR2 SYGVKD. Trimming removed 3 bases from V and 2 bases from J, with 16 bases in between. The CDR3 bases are TGTGCCATCAGTGAAGTTATCGCAAGCCAACAAGAGACCCAGTACTTC. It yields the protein CAISEVIASQQETQYF.

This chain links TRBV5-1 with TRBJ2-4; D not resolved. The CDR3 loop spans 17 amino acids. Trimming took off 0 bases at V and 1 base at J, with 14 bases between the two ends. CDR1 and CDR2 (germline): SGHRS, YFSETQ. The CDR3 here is CASSLGDGLGAKNIQYF. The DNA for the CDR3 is TGCGCCAGCAGCTTGGGCGACGGCCTGGGGGCCAAAAACATTCAGTACTTC.

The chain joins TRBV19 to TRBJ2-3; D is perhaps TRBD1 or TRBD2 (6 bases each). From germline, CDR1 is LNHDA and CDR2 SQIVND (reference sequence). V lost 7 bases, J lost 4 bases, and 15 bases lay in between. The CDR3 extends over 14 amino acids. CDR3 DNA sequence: TGTGCCAGTACGAGAGGGGGGATGGCAGATACGCAGTATTTT. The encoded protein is CASTRGGMADTQYF.

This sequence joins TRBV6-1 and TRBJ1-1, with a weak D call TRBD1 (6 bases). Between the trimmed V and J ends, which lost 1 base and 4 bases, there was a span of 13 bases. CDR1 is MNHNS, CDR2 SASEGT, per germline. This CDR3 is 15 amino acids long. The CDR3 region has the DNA TGTGCCAGCAGTGAAGTTAGGGGGGGGGCCACTGAAGCTTTCTTT. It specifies CASSEVRGGATEAFF.

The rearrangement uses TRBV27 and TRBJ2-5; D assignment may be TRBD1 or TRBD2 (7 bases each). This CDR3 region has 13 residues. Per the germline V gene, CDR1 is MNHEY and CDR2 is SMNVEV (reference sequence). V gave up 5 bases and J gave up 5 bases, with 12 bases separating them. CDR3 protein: CASSPGGVETQYF. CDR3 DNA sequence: TGTGCCAGCAGTCCAGGGGGGGTGGAGACCCAGTACTTC.

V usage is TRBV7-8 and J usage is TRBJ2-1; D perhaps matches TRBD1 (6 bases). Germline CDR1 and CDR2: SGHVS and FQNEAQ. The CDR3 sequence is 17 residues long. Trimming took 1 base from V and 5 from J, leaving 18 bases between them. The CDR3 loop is CASSLGWVDSLDNEQFF. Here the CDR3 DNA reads TGTGCCAGCAGCTTAGGTTGGGTGGACAGTTTGGACAATGAGCAGTTCTTC.

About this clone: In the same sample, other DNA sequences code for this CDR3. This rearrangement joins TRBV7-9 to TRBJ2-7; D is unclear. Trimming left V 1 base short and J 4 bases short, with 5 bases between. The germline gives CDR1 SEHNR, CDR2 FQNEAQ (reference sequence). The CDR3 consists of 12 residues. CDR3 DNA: TGTGCCAGCAGCTTAGAACCGTACGAGCAGTACTTC. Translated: CASSLEPYEQYF.

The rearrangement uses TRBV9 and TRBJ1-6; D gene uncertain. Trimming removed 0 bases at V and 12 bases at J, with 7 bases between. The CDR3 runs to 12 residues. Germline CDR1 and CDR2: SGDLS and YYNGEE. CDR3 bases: TGTGCCAGCAGCGTAGGGCCTAGACCCCTCCACTTT. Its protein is CASSVGPRPLHF.

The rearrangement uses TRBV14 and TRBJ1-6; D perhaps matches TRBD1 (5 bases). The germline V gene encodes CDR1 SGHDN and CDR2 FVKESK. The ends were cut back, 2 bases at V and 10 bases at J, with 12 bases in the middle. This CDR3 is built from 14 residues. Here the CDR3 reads CASSQTGLDSPLHF. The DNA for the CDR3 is TGTGCCAGCAGCCAAACAGGTTTAGACTCACCCCTCCACTTT. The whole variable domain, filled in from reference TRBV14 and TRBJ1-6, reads EAGVTQFPSHSVIEKGQTVTLRCDPISGHDNLYWYRRVMGKEIKFLLHFVKESKQDESGMPNNRFLAERTGGTYSTLKVQPAELEDSGVYFCASSQTGLDSPLHFGNGTRLTVT.

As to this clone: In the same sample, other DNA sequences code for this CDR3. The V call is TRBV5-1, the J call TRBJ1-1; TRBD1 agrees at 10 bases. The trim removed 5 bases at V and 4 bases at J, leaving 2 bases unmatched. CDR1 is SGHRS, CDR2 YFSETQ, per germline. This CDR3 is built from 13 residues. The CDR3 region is CASSWTGGTEAFF. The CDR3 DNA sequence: TGCGCCAGCAGTTGGACAGGGGGCACTGAAGCTTTCTTT.